The source of this T cell receptor (beta chain) is a study of control samples from healthy donors and cancer patients (dated by TCRdb to between 2020 and 2021). This clone has a single count. This clone's antigen is unknown. No base quality values were provided; no much bigger clone lies one nucleotide off. Libraries were built with the immunoSEQ multiplex PCR assay. TCRdb limited this immuneACCESS table to in-frame rearrangements with V and J called. A share of clones is missing; checked studies link under half to unresolved V genes, and the rest is unexplained. The table for this sample lists fewer than 90,000 clones; about 87% of them were counted only once. Over 15% of the sample is in the top ten clones. The germline V gene supplies CDR1 SGHRS and CDR2 YFSETQ. The V end gives up 3 bases and the J end 0 bases, leaving 12 bases in the junction not matched to a gene. Measured from the cysteine to the phenylalanine, the CDR3 is 20 residues long. The read is trimmed to its CDR3 DNA, 60 bases read in frame from base 1.

Input material: blood. This chain joins TRBV5-1 to TRBJ2-3, with 14 junctional bases fitting TRBD2. This sequence was found in a man aged 50 to 59 in good health. The CDR3 loop reads CASSWTGTSGSMASTDTQYF. The DNA reads TGCGCCAGCAGCTGGACCGGGACTAGCGGGAGTATGGCTAGCACAGATACGCAGTATTTT.